This TCR beta chain originates from a study of Graves' ophthalmopathy and Graves' hyperthyroidism. General study points: Most expanded thyroid clonotypes above 0.001 frequency also appeared in blood. The model's ophthalmopathy progression predictions had about 71% sensitivity and 72.22% specificity.

This CDR3 is built from 14 residues. CDR1 and CDR2 (germline): SGHTA, FQGNSA. V gave up 1 base and J gave up 0 bases, with 6 bases separating them. Ophthalmopathy donors showed moderate-to-severe activity, CAS ≥3, NOSPECS ≥4 and a duration under 3 months. Pregnancy or lactation, uncontrolled infections and other autoimmune diseases were grounds for excluding patients. RNA transcripts yielded amplified TCR beta CDR3 regions. HTBI-primed RT-PCR formed the first round, and a multiplex PCR formed the second. TCRdb itself ran the multiplex PCR reads through MiXCR, one entry per CDR3 protein. The table includes approximately 480,000 distinct CDR3 sequences, under 15% detected once. Comments on this clonotype: The target antigen is unknown.

This chain joins TRBV7-2 and TRBJ1-1, with D hard to call. Sequencing input: blood. This sequence was found in a woman aged 30 to 39 with Graves' ophthalmopathy. CDR3 nucleotides: TGTGCCAGCAGCTTAGGATGGGTGAACACTGAAGCTTTCTTT. Its protein product is CASSLGWVNTEAFF.